This T cell receptor (beta chain) was recorded in a study of spatial heterogeneity in lung cancer. The wider study: More than eight raw reads, on average, carried each unique TCR and UMI combination.

This clonotype has a count of ten or more. Its antigen remains unidentified. A read error may produce the germline difference seen at one junction end. TCRdb passed the 5' RACE reads through MiXCR, listing each CDR3 protein once. This table has 20,000 to 25,000 distinct CDR3 sequences, 4.5% to 7% appearing once. Time point denoted: sample taken at primary tumor resection. Untreated early-stage non-small cell lung cancer patients, over 55 in total, were the donors. Frozen PBMC, nontumor lung or tumor provided whole RNA, which was sequenced unsorted. Germline CDR1 KGHSH, CDR2 LQKENI. This CDR3 is built from 12 residues. Overall study findings and caveats: At tumor resection, ubiquitous expanded TCRs were detected in blood more often than later.

The clonotype originates from a male donor with early-stage non-small cell lung cancer. The sample in question was PBMCs, obtained at surgery. This chain links TRBV18 with TRBJ2-1; D call uncertain. The CDR3 region is CASSTPVVEQFF. Here the CDR3 DNA reads TGTGCCAGCTCAACACCGGTTGTTGAGCAGTTCTTC.